This T cell receptor (beta chain) was documented in a study of T-cell memory formation after mild COVID-19. This clonotype occurred a few times. Its matching antigen is unknown. The 5'RACE method, run with constant-segment primers, produced TCR alpha and TCR beta cDNA libraries (carrying sample barcodes and UMIs). TCRdb recomputed calls from the 5' RACE reads with MiXCR, one row per CDR3 protein. Altogether around 340,000 distinct CDR3 sequences are present, roughly an eighth being singletons, with the ten largest covering 22%. V lost 4 bases, J lost 3 bases, and 19 bases lay in between. Germline loops: CDR1 SGHRS, CDR2 YFSETQ. This CDR3 region has 17 residues. Overall study results and limits: SARS-CoV-2 specificity of second-wave clones peaking day 37 was unconfirmed. Balance between CD4 and CD8 was seen in clones contracting day 15 to 85, and a CD4+ lean was seen in later expanders. Pre-infection memory carried some responding clones, suggesting that cross-reactive memory joined.

Sequences were obtained from PBMCs or a T cell subset sorted from them (not recorded which). The chain recombines TRBV5-1 with TRBJ2-2; D is perhaps TRBD1 (6 bases). This TCR was recovered from a man between 18 and 35 years old who had mild COVID-19 (a few samples of this study predate the infection). Cell type and time point are not known. This CDR3 is CASSIQPRGGYTGELFF. CDR3 DNA sequence: TGCGCCAGCAGCATTCAGCCTAGAGGGGGATACACCGGGGAGCTGTTTTTT.